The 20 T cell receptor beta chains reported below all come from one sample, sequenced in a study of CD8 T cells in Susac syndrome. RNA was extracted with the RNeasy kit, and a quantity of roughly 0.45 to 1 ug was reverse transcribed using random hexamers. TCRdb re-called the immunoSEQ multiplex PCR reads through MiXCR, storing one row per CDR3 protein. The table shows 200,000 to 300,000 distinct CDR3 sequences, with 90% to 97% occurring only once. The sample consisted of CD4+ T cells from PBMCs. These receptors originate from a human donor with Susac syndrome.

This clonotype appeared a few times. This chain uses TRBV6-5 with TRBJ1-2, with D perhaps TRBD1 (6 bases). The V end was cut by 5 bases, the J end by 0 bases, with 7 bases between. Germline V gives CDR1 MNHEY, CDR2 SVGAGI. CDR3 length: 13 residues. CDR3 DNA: TGTGCCAGCAGTCGGACAGCTAACTATGGCTACACCTTC. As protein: CASSRTANYGYTF.

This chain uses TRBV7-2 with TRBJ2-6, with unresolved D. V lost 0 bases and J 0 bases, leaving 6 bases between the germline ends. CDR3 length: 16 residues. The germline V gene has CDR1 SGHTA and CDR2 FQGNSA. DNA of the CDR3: TGTGCCAGCAGCTTAGCCGCCATCTCTGGGGCCAACGTCCTGACTTTC. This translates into CASSLAAISGANVLTF.

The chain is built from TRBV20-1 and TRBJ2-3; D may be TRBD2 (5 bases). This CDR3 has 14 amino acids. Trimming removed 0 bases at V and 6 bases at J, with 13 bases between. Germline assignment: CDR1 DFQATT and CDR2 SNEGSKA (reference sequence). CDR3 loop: CSARDYSGPDTQYF. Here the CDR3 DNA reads TGCAGTGCTAGAGACTACAGCGGCCCGGATACGCAGTATTTT.

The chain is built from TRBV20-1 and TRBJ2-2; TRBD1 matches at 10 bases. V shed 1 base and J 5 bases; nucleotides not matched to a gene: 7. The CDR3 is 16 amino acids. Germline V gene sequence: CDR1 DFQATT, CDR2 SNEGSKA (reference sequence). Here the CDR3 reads CSARVPGQGSTGELFF. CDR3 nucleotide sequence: TGCAGTGCTAGAGTTCCGGGACAGGGGTCTACCGGGGAGCTGTTTTTT.

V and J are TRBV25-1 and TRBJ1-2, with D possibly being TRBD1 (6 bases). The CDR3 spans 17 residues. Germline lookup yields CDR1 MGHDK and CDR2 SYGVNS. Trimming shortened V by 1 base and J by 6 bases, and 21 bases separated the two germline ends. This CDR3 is CASSESGTKDRINGYTF. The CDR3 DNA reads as TGTGCCAGCAGTGAATCGGGTACCAAGGACAGAATTAATGGCTACACCTTC.

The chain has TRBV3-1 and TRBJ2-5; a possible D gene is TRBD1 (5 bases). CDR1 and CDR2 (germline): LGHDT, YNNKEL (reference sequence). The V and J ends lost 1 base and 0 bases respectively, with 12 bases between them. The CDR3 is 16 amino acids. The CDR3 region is CASSQGQTRYQETQYF. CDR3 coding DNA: TGTGCCAGCAGCCAAGGACAGACCAGGTACCAAGAGACCCAGTACTTC.

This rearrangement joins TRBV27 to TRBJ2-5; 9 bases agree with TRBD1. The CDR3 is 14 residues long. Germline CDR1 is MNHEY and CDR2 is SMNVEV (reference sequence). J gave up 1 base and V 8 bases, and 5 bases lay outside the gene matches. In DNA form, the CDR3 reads TGTGCCAGCTCGGGACAGGGTACCCAAGAGACCCAGTACTTC. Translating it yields CASSGQGTQETQYF.

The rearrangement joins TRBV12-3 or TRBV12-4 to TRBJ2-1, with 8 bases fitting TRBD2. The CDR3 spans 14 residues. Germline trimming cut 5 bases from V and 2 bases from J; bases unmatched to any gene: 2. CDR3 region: CASSRGGAYNEQFF. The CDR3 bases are TGTGCCAGCAGTCGGGGGGGGGCCTACAATGAGCAGTTCTTC.

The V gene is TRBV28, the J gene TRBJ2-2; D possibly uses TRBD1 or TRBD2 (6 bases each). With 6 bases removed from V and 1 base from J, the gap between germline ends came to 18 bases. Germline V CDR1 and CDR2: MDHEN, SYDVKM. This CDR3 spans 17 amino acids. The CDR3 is CASRGLLGGMNTGELFF. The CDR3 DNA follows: TGTGCCAGCAGAGGTCTGTTGGGGGGCATGAACACCGGGGAGCTGTTTTTT.

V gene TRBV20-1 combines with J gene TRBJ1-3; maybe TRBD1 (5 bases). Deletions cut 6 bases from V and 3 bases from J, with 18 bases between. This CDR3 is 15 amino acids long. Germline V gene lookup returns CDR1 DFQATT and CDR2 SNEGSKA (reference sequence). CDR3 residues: CSAQPGTEHGNTIYF. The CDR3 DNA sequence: TGCAGTGCGCAACCCGGGACGGAACATGGAAACACCATATATTTT.

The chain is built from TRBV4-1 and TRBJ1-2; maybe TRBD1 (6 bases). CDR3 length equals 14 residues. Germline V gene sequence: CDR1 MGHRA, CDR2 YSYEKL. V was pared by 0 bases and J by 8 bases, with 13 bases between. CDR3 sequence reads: CASSQEITGRGYTF. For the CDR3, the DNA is TGCGCCAGCAGCCAAGAGATCACAGGGAGAGGCTACACCTTC.

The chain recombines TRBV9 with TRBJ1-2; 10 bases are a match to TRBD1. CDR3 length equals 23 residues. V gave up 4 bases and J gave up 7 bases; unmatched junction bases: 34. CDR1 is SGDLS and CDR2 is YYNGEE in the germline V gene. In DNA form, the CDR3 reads TGTGCCAGCAGCCCCAGGGGGTTACCGGGACAGGGGCCCTTGATAAACCACCTCTCTGGCTACACCTTC. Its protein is CASSPRGLPGQGPLINHLSGYTF.

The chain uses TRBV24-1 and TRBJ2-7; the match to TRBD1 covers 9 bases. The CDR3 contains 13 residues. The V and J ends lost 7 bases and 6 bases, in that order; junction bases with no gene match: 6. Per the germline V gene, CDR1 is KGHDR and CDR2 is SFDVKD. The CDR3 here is CATRDRGLGEQYF. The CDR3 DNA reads TGTGCCACCAGGGACAGGGGATTGGGCGAGCAGTACTTC.

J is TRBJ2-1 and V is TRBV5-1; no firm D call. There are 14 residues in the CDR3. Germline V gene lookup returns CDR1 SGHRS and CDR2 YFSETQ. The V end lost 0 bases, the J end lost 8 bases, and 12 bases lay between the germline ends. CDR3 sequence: CASSLAFPSDEQFF. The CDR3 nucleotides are TGCGCCAGCAGCTTGGCCTTTCCGTCGGATGAGCAGTTCTTC. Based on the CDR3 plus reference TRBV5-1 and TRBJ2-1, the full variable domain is KAGVTQTPRYLIKTRGQQVTLSCSPISGHRSVSWYQQTPGQGLQFLFEYFSETQRNKGNFPGRFSGRQFSNSRSEMNVSTLELGDSALYLCASSLAFPSDEQFFGPGTRLTVL.

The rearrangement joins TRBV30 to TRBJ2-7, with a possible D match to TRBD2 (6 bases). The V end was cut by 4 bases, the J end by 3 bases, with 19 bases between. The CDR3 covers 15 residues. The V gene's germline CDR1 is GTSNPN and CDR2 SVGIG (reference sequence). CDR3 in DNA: TGTGCCTGGACTTCGGGACTTGGAGGAAACTACGAGCAGTACTTC. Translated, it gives CAWTSGLGGNYEQYF.

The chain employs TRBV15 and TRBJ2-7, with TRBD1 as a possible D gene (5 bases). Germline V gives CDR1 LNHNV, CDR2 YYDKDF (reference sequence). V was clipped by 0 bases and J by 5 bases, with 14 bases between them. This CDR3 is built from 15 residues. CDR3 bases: TGTGCCACCAGCAGAGACCCAGGGCAGGCGGACGAGCAGTACTTC. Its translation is CATSRDPGQADEQYF. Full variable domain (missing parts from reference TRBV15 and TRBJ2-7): DAMVIQNPRYQVTQFGKPVTLSCSQTLNHNVMYWYQQKSSQAPKLLFHYYDKDFNNEADTPDNFQSRRPNTSFCFLDIRSPGLGDTAMYLCATSRDPGQADEQYFGPGTRLTVT.

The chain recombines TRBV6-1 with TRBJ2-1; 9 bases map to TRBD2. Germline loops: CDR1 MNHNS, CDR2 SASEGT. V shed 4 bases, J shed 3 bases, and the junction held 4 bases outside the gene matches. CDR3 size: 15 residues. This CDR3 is CASSGGTSSYNEQFF. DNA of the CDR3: TGTGCCAGCAGTGGCGGGACTAGCAGCTACAATGAGCAGTTCTTC.

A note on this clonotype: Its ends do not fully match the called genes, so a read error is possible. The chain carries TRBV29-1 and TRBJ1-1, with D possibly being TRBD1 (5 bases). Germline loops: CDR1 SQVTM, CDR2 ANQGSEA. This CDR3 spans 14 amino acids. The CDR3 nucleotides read TGCAGCGTCCTTAAAGAGGGGTGGACGACTGAAGCTTCCTTT. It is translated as CSVLKEGWTTEASF.

The CDR3 region has the DNA TGTGCCAGCAGTCCACGAAGTAGATCCTACGAGCAGTACTTC. Its protein product is CASSPRSRSYEQYF. The gene calls are TRBV27 and TRBJ2-7, with D hard to call. The CDR3 runs to 14 residues. Looked up from germline, CDR1 is MNHEY and CDR2 is SMNVEV (reference sequence). The germline V and J ends were trimmed by 5 bases and 1 base, with 12 bases remaining between them.

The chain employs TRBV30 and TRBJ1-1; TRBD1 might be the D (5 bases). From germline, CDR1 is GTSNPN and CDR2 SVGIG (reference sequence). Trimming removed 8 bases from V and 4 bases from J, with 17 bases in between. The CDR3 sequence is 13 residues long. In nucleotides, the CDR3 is TGTGCCGGGCGCCTCAGGGCTAGCACTGAAGCTTTCTTT. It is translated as CAGRLRASTEAFF.